Below, 21 T cell receptor beta chains from the same sample are listed, as sequenced in a study of blood T cells in healthy people across ages. Sample-barcoded 5' priming and a J-beta primer mix drove a second PCR of roughly 6 to 12 cycles. Via MiXCR, TCRdb re-called the 5' RACE reads, giving one row per CDR3 protein. The data show around 870,000 distinct CDR3 sequences, more than 25% seen once. The specimen was blood. Receptor source: a woman of 80 years or more in good health.

Concerning this clonotype: A read error may explain this, as a much larger clone is one base away. The chain is built from TRBV4-1 and TRBJ2-5; no clear D. The CDR3 is made up of 15 amino acids. Germline CDR1 and CDR2: MGHRA and YSYEKL. The CDR3 protein is CTSSQGDSSFETQYF. CDR3 nucleotides: TGCACCAGCAGCCAAGGAGACTCGAGCTTCGAGACCCAGTACTTC.

A remark on this clonotype: A much larger clone lies a single base off, so this may be a read error. The V gene is TRBV6-2 or TRBV6-3, the J gene TRBJ1-5; D gene uncertain. Germline CDR1 and CDR2: MNHEY and SVGEGT. The CDR3 sequence is 17 residues long. In DNA, the CDR3 is TGTGCCAGCGGTTACCGCGAACCGGGCCCAAGGGATCAGCCCCAGCATTTT. This codes for CASGYREPGPRDQPQHF.

The V and J genes are TRBV7-9 and TRBJ1-1; TRBD1 is a possible D gene (5 bases). Germline CDR1 and CDR2: SEHNR and FQNEAQ (reference sequence). This CDR3 is 16 amino acids long. Trimming removed 0 bases at V and 8 bases at J, with 19 bases between. The CDR3 sequence is CASSLAGGGTAEEAFF. Written as DNA, the CDR3 is TGTGCCAGCAGCTTAGCCGGCGGCGGGACGGCCGAGGAAGCTTTCTTT.

This clonotype was found many times. J is TRBJ2-5 and V is TRBV5-1, with D uncertain. CDR3 length equals 13 residues. Trimming left V 3 bases short and J 2 bases short, with 8 bases between. The germline CDR1 and CDR2 sequences are SGHRS and YFSETQ. CDR3 amino acids: CASSSRAQETQYF. The CDR3 region has the DNA TGCGCCAGCAGCTCAAGGGCGCAAGAGACCCAGTACTTC.

This clonotype was picked up one time. J is TRBJ2-7 and V is TRBV20-1; D remains ambiguous. The CDR3 has 13 amino acids. In germline, CDR1 is DFQATT, CDR2 SNEGSKA (reference sequence). V lost 3 bases, J lost 3 bases, and 12 bases lay in between. The CDR3 region has the DNA TGCAGTGCTAGTGGTCGGTCGGTCTACGAGCAGTACTTC. It codes for CSASGRSVYEQYF.

This chain connects TRBV6-5 to TRBJ2-2, with TRBD1 identical over 9 bases. The germline gives CDR1 MNHEY, CDR2 SVGAGI. There are 18 residues in the CDR3. Trimming took 4 bases from V and 5 from J; bases not matched to a gene: 14. The CDR3 here is CASSSVTGGMTGTGELFF. In DNA form, the CDR3 reads TGTGCCAGCAGTTCCGTTACAGGGGGCATGACGGGAACCGGGGAGCTGTTTTTT.

The genes are TRBV12-3 or TRBV12-4 and TRBJ2-2; D uncertain. Trimming took 5 bases from V and 3 from J, leaving 13 bases between them. This CDR3 is 15 amino acids long. The CDR3 DNA follows: TGTGCCAGCAGTCAACAGTCCCCGGACACCGGGGAGCTGTTTTTT. Its protein is CASSQQSPDTGELFF.

Points on this clonotype: A much larger clone sits a single nucleotide away, making a read error possible. This rearrangement joins TRBV6-5 to TRBJ1-2; D remains ambiguous. The CDR3 covers 15 residues. Germline V gives CDR1 MNHEY, CDR2 SVGAGI. The CDR3 nucleotides read TGTACCAGCAGTTCCTTAACGTCTCAAAACTATGGCTACACCTTC. Encoded protein: CTSSSLTSQNYGYTF.

The chain recombines TRBV3-1 with TRBJ1-4; 8 bases line up with TRBD1. Unmatched junction bases numbered 5, after V lost 0 bases and J lost 5 bases. CDR1 and CDR2 from the germline V gene are LGHDT and YNNKEL (reference sequence). This CDR3 has 16 residues. The CDR3 protein is CASSQDGHRGNEKLFF. The CDR3 coding sequence is TGTGCCAGCAGCCAAGATGGTCACAGGGGGAATGAAAAACTGTTTTTT.

This clonotype was counted once. The chain links TRBV9 to TRBJ2-2, with D perhaps TRBD1 or TRBD2 (5 bases each). V lost 1 base and J 0 bases, leaving 7 bases between the germline ends. There are 15 residues in the CDR3. The germline V gene has CDR1 SGDLS and CDR2 YYNGEE. CDR3 residues: CASSVWGSNTGELFF. DNA of the CDR3: TGTGCCAGCAGCGTATGGGGGTCGAACACCGGGGAGCTGTTTTTT.

The V call is TRBV6-5, the J call TRBJ1-2, with D unresolved. The CDR3 has 13 amino acids. Trimming stripped 2 bases from V and 8 bases from J, with 12 bases between. Per the germline V gene, CDR1 is MNHEY and CDR2 is SVGAGI. The DNA of the CDR3 is TGTGCCAGCAGTTACGACTGGGCTTTCGGCTACACCTTC. This codes for CASSYDWAFGYTF.

The table lists this clonotype with a few counts. This may arise from a read error, as a much more abundant clone is one base away. The rearrangement links TRBV10-3 to TRBJ2-1; 12 bases line up with TRBD2. With V trimmed by 3 bases and J by 10 bases, 7 bases remained unmatched. Germline values: CDR1 ENHRY, CDR2 SYGVKD. This CDR3 region has 15 residues. The CDR3 reads CAISESLAGGGEQFF. The CDR3 DNA sequence: TGTGCCATCAGTGAATCACTAGCGGGGGGAGGGGAGCAGTTCTTC.

This rearrangement joins TRBV5-1 to TRBJ1-5; no clear D gene. V gave up 4 bases and J gave up 4 bases, with 15 bases separating them. Per the germline V gene, CDR1 is SGHRS and CDR2 is YFSETQ. The CDR3 is made up of 15 amino acids. The DNA of the CDR3 is TGCGCCAGCAGCGAGGTCGACCCTCGGAATCAGCCCCAGCATTTT. Its translation is CASSEVDPRNQPQHF.

Notes on this clonotype: A read error may be the cause here, since a much bigger clone is one base away. The gene calls are TRBV20-1 and TRBJ2-1; possibly TRBD2 for D (5 bases). From germline, CDR1 is DFQATT and CDR2 SNEGSKA (reference sequence). The CDR3 has 14 residues. The chain's CDR3 is CGASGRPHNNEQFF. CDR3 coding DNA: TGCGGTGCCAGCGGCAGGCCACACAACAATGAGCAGTTCTTC.

In this sample, this clonotype turned up a few times. CDR3 in DNA: TGCGCCAGCAGCCGGGGGCAGGCCGGTCAGCCCCAGCATTTT. Translation: CASSRGQAGQPQHF. V is TRBV5-1 and J is TRBJ1-5, with a possible D match to TRBD1 (6 bases). Germline CDR1 and CDR2: SGHRS and YFSETQ. V was trimmed by 4 bases and J by 6 bases, leaving 14 bases between them. The CDR3 length is 14 residues.

The table lists this clonotype with a few counts. The rearrangement uses TRBV20-1 and TRBJ1-6; possible D gene TRBD1, 5 bases. Trimming left V 1 base short and J 0 bases short, with 16 bases between. Germline V gives CDR1 DFQATT, CDR2 SNEGSKA (reference sequence). The CDR3 extends over 18 amino acids. The CDR3 sequence is CSARGDRSSTSYNSPLHF. Written as DNA, the CDR3 is TGCAGTGCTAGAGGGGACCGAAGTTCCACCTCCTATAATTCACCCCTCCACTTT.

This rearrangement joins TRBV5-5 to TRBJ2-1, with D tentatively TRBD1 (5 bases). CDR1 and CDR2 (germline): SGHKS, YYEKEE (reference sequence). The V gene lost 4 bases and the J gene lost 4 bases, with 9 bases spanning the gap. The CDR3 is made up of 13 amino acids. The CDR3 sequence is CASSRQLYNEQFF. CDR3 in DNA: TGTGCCAGCAGCCGACAGCTGTACAATGAGCAGTTCTTC.

V usage is TRBV9 and J usage is TRBJ2-5; TRBD1 is a possible D gene (5 bases). The CDR3 sequence is 16 residues long. CDR1 SGDLS and CDR2 YYNGEE come from the germline V gene. V lost 0 bases to trimming and J lost 4 bases, with 16 bases between them. The CDR3 DNA reads TGTGCCAGCAGCGTAGAGGGGCCCACCCGAATAGAGACCCAGTACTTC. Translating it yields CASSVEGPTRIETQYF.

In its sample, this clonotype was seen many times. This rearrangement joins TRBV4-3 to TRBJ1-2; D is perhaps TRBD1 (6 bases). Germline CDR1 reads LGHNA; CDR2 reads YSLEER. This CDR3 comprises 15 residues. The V and J ends lost 0 bases and 8 bases respectively, with 16 bases between them. This CDR3 reads CASSQDTRRQEGYTF. CDR3 DNA: TGCGCCAGCAGCCAAGATACTAGGAGACAGGAAGGCTACACCTTC.

This clonotype was seen repeatedly, ten times or more. The chain combines TRBV6-2 or TRBV6-3 with TRBJ2-7; maybe TRBD1 (5 bases). Germline lookup yields CDR1 MNHEY and CDR2 SVGEGT. This CDR3 comprises 15 residues. V lost 0 bases and J lost 2, with 11 bases in between. This CDR3 reads CASSYSSGQTYEQYF. Here the CDR3 DNA reads TGTGCCAGCAGTTACTCGTCAGGGCAGACCTACGAGCAGTACTTC.

The chain uses TRBV4-3 and TRBJ2-5; 9 bases line up with TRBD1. Germline V gene lookup returns CDR1 LGHNA and CDR2 YSLEER. CDR3 length equals 19 residues. With 1 base clipped from V and 4 bases from J, the junction kept 16 bases outside the gene matches. The CDR3 bases are TGCGCCAGCAGCCAAGGATGGCGTGGGACAGGGCGAGTTGGAGAGACCCAGTACTTC. This sequence encodes CASSQGWRGTGRVGETQYF.